This T cell receptor (beta chain) was observed in a study of shared clonotypes between healthy human individuals. Points from the study as a whole: Incomplete sequencing of sorted subsets was indicated by rarefaction despite large depth.

Worth noting for this clone: Antigen unknown.

Some clones are missing from TCRdb's copy, which holds only in-frame ones; the method was immunoSEQ multiplex PCR. The sample holds 640,000 or so clones, more than 70% seen once. The CDR3 totals 19 residues. Trimming removed 4 bases from V and 2 bases from J, with 25 bases in between. CDR1 and CDR2 (germline): SGHDT, YYEEEE. Sequenced input: memory CD4+ T cells sorted from blood. Subset specified: CD45RA-negative fraction. The receptor was derived from a woman aged 25 to 39 in good health. The chain couples TRBV5-6 to TRBJ2-1, with D perhaps TRBD1 (6 bases). The CDR3 protein is CASSETGPRRMAPYNEQFF. The DNA for the CDR3 is TGTGCCAGCAGCGAAACAGGGCCCCGGCGTATGGCCCCCTACAATGAGCAGTTCTTC.